This T cell receptor beta chain derives from a study of CD8 T cells in Susac syndrome. Study context: The sequenced Susac syndrome patients included over 5 who had clinically active disease and under 10 who were in remission.

The CDR3 is 14 residues long. Germline values: CDR1 GTSNPN, CDR2 SVGIG (reference sequence). V was pared by 1 base and J by 3 bases, with 13 bases between. Random hexamers primed reverse transcription of about 0.45 to 1 ug RNA. TCRdb ran MiXCR on the immunoSEQ multiplex PCR reads and lists one entry per CDR3 protein. The data contain 100,000 to 150,000 distinct CDR3 sequences, over 90% of them seen just once; the ten biggest clones take up about 0.28%. This chain uses TRBV30 with TRBJ2-7; no firm D call. Sequenced input: CD8+ T cells from PBMCs. This clonotype was obtained from a human donor with Susac syndrome. DNA of the CDR3: TGTGCCTGGAGTGAGTCGAGCCCCTACTACGAGCAGTACTTC. Amino acids: CAWSESSPYYEQYF.